These T cell receptor beta chains were read from a single sample in a study of cytomegalovirus exposure and HLA in healthy donors. Produced via immunoSEQ multiplex PCR; TCRdb's table is partial and in-frame only. The sample includes about 140,000 clones, nearly 80% seen only once; the top ten take 2.2%. The sequenced sample was PBMCs. These receptors all stem from a man younger than 45 in good health and CMV-seronegative. Each CDR3 is given with its conserved first and last residue. The D gene is left open where the match is weak. Expanded clones get a size class; other rows say once, few or many, or leave the size out.

J gene,clone size,V gene,D gene,CDR3 DNA,CDR3 protein
TRBJ1-2,once,TRBV7-9,TRBD1,TGTGCCAGCAGCTTATCAGGGGGCGATGGCTACACCTTC,CASSLSGGDGYTF
TRBJ2-3,.,TRBV10-3,TRBD2,TGTGCCATCAGTGAGTCGGGAGGGGCAGATACGCAGTATTTT,CAISESGGADTQYF
TRBJ2-7,.,TRBV19,TRBD2,TGTGCCAGTAGTATAAGGGGCGGGAGGAGCTCCTACGAGCAGTACTTC,CASSIRGGRSSYEQYF
TRBJ1-2,.,TRBV30,.,TGTGCCTGGAGCGCCGGTCTTTATGGCTACACCTTC,CAWSAGLYGYTF
TRBJ2-5,few,TRBV5-6,.,TGTGCCAGCAGCTTCCCCTCCTCCGGGAAGGAGACCCAGTACTTC,CASSFPSSGKETQYF
TRBJ1-2,.,TRBV5-5,TRBD1,TGTGCCAGCACTATCGACAGGGGTGATGGCTACACCTTC,CASTIDRGDGYTF
TRBJ1-2,.,TRBV28,TRBD1,TGTGCCAGCAGTCCAGGGACAGGGGTTCATGGCTACACCTTC,CASSPGTGVHGYTF
TRBJ1-2,.,TRBV7-8,TRBD1,TGTGCCAGCAGCCCCCGGGACAGTTCCTATGGCTACACCTTC,CASSPRDSSYGYTF
TRBJ2-1,.,TRBV10-3,TRBD2,TGTGCCATCGGACTAGCGGGGACGGATGAGCAGTTCTTC,CAIGLAGTDEQFF
TRBJ2-7,.,TRBV7-2,TRBD1,TGTGCCAGCAGCTTCGGGACAGGGAAAACCTACGAGCAGTACTTC,CASSFGTGKTYEQYF
TRBJ2-7,few,TRBV19,TRBD1,TGTGCCAGTAGTCCAGGACAGGTATCCTACGAGCAGTACTTC,CASSPGQVSYEQYF
TRBJ2-7,.,TRBV10-3,.,TGTGCCAACGGCCGGGACTTCTACGAGCAGTACTTC,CANGRDFYEQYF
TRBJ1-4,.,TRBV5-3,.,TGTGCCAGAAGCAGAAATCCCGACAGGCCCGCTAATGAAAAACTGTTTTTT,CARSRNPDRPANEKLFF
TRBJ2-7,once,TRBV6-5,TRBD2,TGTGCCAGCAGTTACTCACGGACTAGCGGTTACGAGCAGTACTTC,CASSYSRTSGYEQYF
TRBJ2-1,.,TRBV6-1,TRBD1,TGTGCCAGCAGTGTCCGGGACAGGGTCTACAATGAGCAGTTCTTC,CASSVRDRVYNEQFF
TRBJ2-1,.,TRBV5-4,TRBD2,TGTGCCAGCAGCACCGGGACTAGCGGAAATCACAATGAGCAGTTCTTC,CASSTGTSGNHNEQFF
TRBJ2-1,.,TRBV28,.,TGTGCCAGCAGCCGGGACTCCCGAAGGGAGCAGTTCTTC,CASSRDSRREQFF
TRBJ2-7,.,TRBV29-1,.,TGCAGCGTTGAGGAGACAGGGAGGCAGCAGTACTTC,CSVEETGRQQYF
TRBJ1-4,.,TRBV23-1,TRBD1,TGCGCCAGCAGTCAACTTTACGGACAGGGGGAGGAAAAACTGTTTTTT,CASSQLYGQGEEKLFF
TRBJ2-1,.,TRBV6-1,TRBD2,TGTGCCAGCAGGGCAGCGGGGAGAACCCACAATGAGCAGTTCTTC,CASRAAGRTHNEQFF
TRBJ2-1,.,TRBV7-6,.,TGTGCCAGCAGCCCACAACAGGGCCCTGAGCAGTTCTTC,CASSPQQGPEQFF
TRBJ2-7,once,TRBV28,TRBD1,TGTGCCAGCAGTTGGACTCCGGGACAGACCTCCTACGAGCAGTACTTC,CASSWTPGQTSYEQYF
TRBJ2-7,.,TRBV28,.,TGTGCCAGCAGTTTGGGGGGATTCTACGAGCAGTACTTC,CASSLGGFYEQYF
TRBJ2-3,.,TRBV19,TRBD2,TGTGCCAGTAGTACTAGCGGGAGGACCACAGATACGCAGTATTTT,CASSTSGRTTDTQYF
TRBJ2-1,.,TRBV27,TRBD1,TGTGCCAGCAGTTTACGGCAGGGGGCTAGCGAGCAGTTCTTC,CASSLRQGASEQFF
TRBJ2-3,.,TRBV25-1,.,TGTGCCAGCAGCCTCGGTAGCTCAGATACGCAGTATTTT,CASSLGSSDTQYF
TRBJ2-7,.,TRBV9,TRBD2,TGTGCCAGCAGCCCTTACGGGGGGAGGGCCTACGAGCAGTACTTC,CASSPYGGRAYEQYF
TRBJ2-7,.,TRBV11-2,TRBD2,TGTGCCAGCAGACAGAGCGGGAGGGTTTACGAGCAGTACTTC,CASRQSGRVYEQYF
TRBJ2-4,once,TRBV20-1,.,TGCAGTGCTAGCCAGGCGAACATTCAGTACTTC,CSASQANIQYF
TRBJ1-6,.,TRBV6-5,.,TGTGCCAGCAGTTACTGGACAGTTAATAATTCACCCCTCCACTTT,CASSYWTVNNSPLHF
TRBJ1-4,.,TRBV7-2,.,TGTGCCAGCAGCCGTAGCGCAGGGGCGGGTCATGAAAAACTGTTTTTT,CASSRSAGAGHEKLFF
TRBJ1-1,.,TRBV5-1,.,TGCGCCAGCAGCTTGGCCCCGGGCACTGAAGCTTTCTTT,CASSLAPGTEAFF
TRBJ2-7,.,TRBV20-1,.,TGCAGTAGTAGGGGTTTTCGCGAGCAGTACTTC,CSSRGFREQYF
TRBJ2-7,.,TRBV7-9,.,TGTGCCAGCAGCTTAGGCTCGGGGAGCGAGCAGTACTTC,CASSLGSGSEQYF
TRBJ2-1,.,TRBV5-1,TRBD1,TGCGCCAGCAGATCTCCGGGACAGGTCGTCAATGAGCAGTTCTTC,CASRSPGQVVNEQFF
TRBJ2-7,few,TRBV21-1,.,TGTGCCAGGTGCGACGAGCAGTACTTC,CARCDEQYF
TRBJ2-2,.,TRBV18,.,TGTGCCAGCTCACCACCTAGCCGAAACACCGGGGAGCTGTTTTTT,CASSPPSRNTGELFF
TRBJ2-7,few,TRBV6-1,TRBD1,TGTGCCAGCAGTGGCCGACAGGGTCCCTACGAGCAGTACTTC,CASSGRQGPYEQYF
TRBJ2-1,once,TRBV7-2,TRBD1,TGTGCCAGCAGCTCCAGGGGGAATGAGCAGTTCTTC,CASSSRGNEQFF
TRBJ1-5,.,TRBV2,.,TGTGCCAGCAGCTCGAAAGAGAGTCAGCCCCAGCATTTT,CASSSKESQPQHF
TRBJ1-4,.,TRBV27,TRBD1,TGTGCCAGCAGTCGGACAGGGGGCGTTGAAAAACTGTTTTTT,CASSRTGGVEKLFF
TRBJ2-5,.,TRBV7-7,.,TGTGCTAGCAGCCTGGGCGGTAGGGGTGGTTCAGAGACCCAGTACTTC,CASSLGGRGGSETQYF
TRBJ2-7,.,TRBV18,.,TGTGCCAGCTCACCCTCCCCCTCCTACGAGCAGTACTTC,CASSPSPSYEQYF
TRBJ1-1,.,TRBV5-1,.,TGCGCCAGCAGCTTGGGCGCGAACACTGAAGCTTTCTTT,CASSLGANTEAFF
TRBJ2-1,.,TRBV4-3,.,TGCGCCAGCAGCCAAGAATCCCACGGGACCTACAATGAGCAGTTCTTC,CASSQESHGTYNEQFF
TRBJ2-1,.,TRBV19,TRBD2,TGTGCCAGTAGTGGCGGGGGTTACAATGAGCAGTTCTTC,CASSGGGYNEQFF
TRBJ2-7,few,TRBV5-8,TRBD2,TGTGCCAGCAGCTTGGGTTTTCTAGCGGGAGTTTACGAGCAGTACTTC,CASSLGFLAGVYEQYF
TRBJ2-1,.,TRBV29-1,.,TGCAGCGGGGAGGATCCAGGGAGCCCCTACAATGAGCAGTTCTTC,CSGEDPGSPYNEQFF
TRBJ2-7,.,TRBV4-2,TRBD2,TGTGCCAGCAGCCAAGGGCTCGCGGGAGGCGGCCCCTACGAGCAGTACTTC,CASSQGLAGGGPYEQYF
TRBJ2-2,.,TRBV19,TRBD1,TGTGCCAGTAGGGTGGGACAGGGGGACACCGGGGAGCTGTTTTTT,CASRVGQGDTGELFF
TRBJ2-7,.,TRBV6-1,TRBD1,TGTGCCAGCAGCCCCCCAGACAGGGCCGACGAGCAGTACTTC,CASSPPDRADEQYF
TRBJ1-1,few,TRBV4-2,TRBD1,TGTGCCAGCAGCCAAGATCAACAGGGGGCGAGATCAGCTTTCTTT,CASSQDQQGARSAFF
TRBJ1-1,.,TRBV29-1,.,TGCAGCGTTGAAGAACAGACGAACACTGAAGCTTTCTTT,CSVEEQTNTEAFF
TRBJ1-2,few,TRBV4-1,.,TGCGCCAGCAGCCAAGCCGGGACTGCAGGAGGCTACACCTTC,CASSQAGTAGGYTF
TRBJ2-7,.,TRBV27,TRBD1,TGTGCCAGCAGTTTATCGGTCCAGGGGGTCAACGAGCAGTACTTC,CASSLSVQGVNEQYF